This T cell receptor (delta chain) was documented in a study of gamma-delta chains in newborns, infants, children. Turning to the study itself: Innate gammadelta T cells reportedly expand polyclonally right after birth, driven by microbial exposure, per the title.

This CDR3 has 20 residues. Germline loops: CDR1 GEAIGNYY, CDR2 EKD. TCRdb reprocessed the reads using CATT. The sample has over a thousand delta-chain clones; around 2.5% are singletons. A few counts support this clone. This may be a read error, as it is one base from a much larger clone. Other DNA sequences in this specimen translate into the identical CDR3. This TCR was recovered from a child in good health. The sample taken for sequencing was blood. The rearrangement joins TRDV2 to TRDJ1; 13 bases map to TRDD3. The CDR3 coding sequence is TGTGCCTGCGACACCATTACTGGGGGATACGCGAAAGAATACACCGATAAACTCATCTTT. Translation: CACDTITGGYAKEYTDKLIF.